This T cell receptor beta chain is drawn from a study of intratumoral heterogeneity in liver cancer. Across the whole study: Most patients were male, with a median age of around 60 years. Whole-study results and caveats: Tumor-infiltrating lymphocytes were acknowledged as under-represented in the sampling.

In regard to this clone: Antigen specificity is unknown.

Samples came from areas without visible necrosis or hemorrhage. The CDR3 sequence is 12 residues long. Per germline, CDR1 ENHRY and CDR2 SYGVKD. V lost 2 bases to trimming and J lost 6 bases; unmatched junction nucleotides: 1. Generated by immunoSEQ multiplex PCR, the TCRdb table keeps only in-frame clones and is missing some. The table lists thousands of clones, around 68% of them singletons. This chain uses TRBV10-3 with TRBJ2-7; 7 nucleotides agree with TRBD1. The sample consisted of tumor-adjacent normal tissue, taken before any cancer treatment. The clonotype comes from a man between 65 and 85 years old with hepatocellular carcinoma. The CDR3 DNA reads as TGTGCCATCAGTGAGGCAGGGGGCGAGCAGTACGTC. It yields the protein CAISEAGGEQYV.